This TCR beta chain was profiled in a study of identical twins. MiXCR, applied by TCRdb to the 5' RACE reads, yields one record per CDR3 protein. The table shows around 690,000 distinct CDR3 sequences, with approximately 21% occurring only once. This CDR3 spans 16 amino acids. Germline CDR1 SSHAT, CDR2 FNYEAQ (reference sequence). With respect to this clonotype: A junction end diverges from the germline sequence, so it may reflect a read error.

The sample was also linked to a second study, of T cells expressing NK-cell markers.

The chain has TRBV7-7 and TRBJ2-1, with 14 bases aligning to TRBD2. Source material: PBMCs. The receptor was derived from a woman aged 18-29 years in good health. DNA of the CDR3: TGTGCTAGCAGCCGACTAGCGGGGGGGGACCACAATGAGCAGTTCTTC. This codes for CASSRLAGGDHNEQFF.